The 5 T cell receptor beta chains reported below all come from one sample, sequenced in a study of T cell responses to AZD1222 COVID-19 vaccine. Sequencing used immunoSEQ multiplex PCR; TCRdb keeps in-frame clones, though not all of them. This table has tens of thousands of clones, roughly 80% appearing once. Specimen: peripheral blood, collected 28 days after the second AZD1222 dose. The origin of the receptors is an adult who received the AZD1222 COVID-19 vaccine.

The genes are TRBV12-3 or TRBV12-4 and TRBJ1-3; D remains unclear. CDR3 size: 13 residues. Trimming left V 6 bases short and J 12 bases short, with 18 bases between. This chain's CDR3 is CASSPGRVWVIYF. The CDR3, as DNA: TGTGCCAGCAGCCCAGGCCGCGTTTGGGTCATATATTTT.

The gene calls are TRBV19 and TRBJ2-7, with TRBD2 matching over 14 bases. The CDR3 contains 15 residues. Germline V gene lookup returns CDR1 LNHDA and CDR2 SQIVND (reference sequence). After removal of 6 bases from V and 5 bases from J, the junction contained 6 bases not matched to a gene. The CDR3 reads CASSRGTSGGDEQYF. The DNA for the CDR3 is TGTGCCAGTAGCAGAGGGACTAGCGGGGGAGACGAGCAGTACTTC.

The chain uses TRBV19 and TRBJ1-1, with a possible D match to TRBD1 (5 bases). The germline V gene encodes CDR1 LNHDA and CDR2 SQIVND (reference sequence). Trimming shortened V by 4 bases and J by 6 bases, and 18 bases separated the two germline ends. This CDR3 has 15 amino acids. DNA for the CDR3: TGTGCCAGTAGTAATAGGCTCGGGGGTATCCCTGAAGCTTTCTTT. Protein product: CASSNRLGGIPEAFF. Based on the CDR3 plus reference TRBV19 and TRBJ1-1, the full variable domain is DGGITQSPKYLFRKEGQNVTLSCEQNLNHDAMYWYRQDPGQGLRLIYYSQIVNDFQKGDIAEGYSVSREKKESFPLTVTSAQKNPTAFYLCASSNRLGGIPEAFFGQGTRLTVV.

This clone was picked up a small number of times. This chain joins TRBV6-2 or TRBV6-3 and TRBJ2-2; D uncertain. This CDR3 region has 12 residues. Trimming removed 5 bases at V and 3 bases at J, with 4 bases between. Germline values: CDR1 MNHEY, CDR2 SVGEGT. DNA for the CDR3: TGTGCCAGCAGTCTAGACACCGGGGAGCTGTTTTTT. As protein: CASSLDTGELFF.

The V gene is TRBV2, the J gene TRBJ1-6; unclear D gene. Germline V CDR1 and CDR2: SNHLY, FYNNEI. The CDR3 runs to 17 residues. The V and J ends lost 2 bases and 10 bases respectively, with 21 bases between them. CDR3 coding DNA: TGTGCCAGCAGTGAAAGTCTGGTGGGAGGAACGGGGTCACCCCTCCACTTT. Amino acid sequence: CASSESLVGGTGSPLHF.